The 30 T cell receptor beta chains presented below share a single source sample, sequenced in a study of cytomegalovirus exposure and HLA in healthy donors. PCR primers comprised 60 Vbeta and 13 Jbeta primers. TCRdb keeps only in-frame clones here, not all; method: immunoSEQ multiplex PCR. The table gives 130,000 or so clones; the top ten clones make up under 2% of it. Sequenced: PBMCs. All receptors come from a woman in her forties in good health and CMV-seronegative.

As to this clone: Other DNA sequences in the sample encode the same CDR3. The chain links TRBV6-1 to TRBJ1-1, with a tentative D call TRBD1 (5 bases). The CDR3 totals 13 residues. Germline loops: CDR1 MNHNS, CDR2 SASEGT. Deletions cut 2 bases from V and 5 bases from J, with 9 bases between. The CDR3 region has the DNA TGTGCCAGCAGTGAAAATCGGGGGACTGAAGCTTTCTTT. Translated, it gives CASSENRGTEAFF.

CDR3 residues: CACLPTGQANYGYTF. The CDR3 DNA sequence: TGTGCCTGCCTACCCACAGGGCAAGCTAACTATGGCTACACCTTC. The chain recombines TRBV18 with TRBJ1-2; a possible D gene is TRBD1 (6 bases). Germline CDR1 is KGHSH and CDR2 is LQKENI. This CDR3 spans 15 amino acids. V was cut by 11 bases and J by 0 bases, with 19 bases left in between.

V is TRBV6-1 and J is TRBJ1-1; D is ambiguous. The CDR3 spans 13 residues. Germline loops: CDR1 MNHNS, CDR2 SASEGT. V was pared by 4 bases and J by 6 bases, with 12 bases between. CDR3 nucleotide sequence: TGTGCCAGCAGTGGTGCCTTTTTAGCTGAAGCTTTCTTT. It encodes CASSGAFLAEAFF.

The chain recombines TRBV6-5 with TRBJ1-6, with a tentative D call TRBD1 (5 bases). Per the germline V gene, CDR1 is MNHEY and CDR2 is SVGAGI. The CDR3 has 13 amino acids. Trimming shortened V by 6 bases and J by 8 bases, and 11 bases separated the two germline ends. This CDR3 is CASRRDSHSPLHF. CDR3 sequence (DNA): TGTGCCAGCAGGCGCGACAGTCATTCACCCCTCCACTTT.

The chain couples TRBV7-2 to TRBJ2-4, with D possibly matching TRBD1 (7 bases). CDR3 length: 15 amino acids. Looked up from germline, CDR1 is SGHTA and CDR2 is FQGNSA. V was clipped by 5 bases and J by 6 bases, with 17 bases between them. CDR3 nucleotides: TGTGCCAGCAGCCTACTACAGGGGAGGTCAAACATTCAGTACTTC. This translates into CASSLLQGRSNIQYF.

The genes are TRBV5-1 and TRBJ1-1; TRBD1 is a possible D gene (5 bases). Germline V CDR1 and CDR2: SGHRS, YFSETQ. V was trimmed by 4 bases and J by 1 base, leaving 14 bases between them. The CDR3 has 15 amino acids. DNA for the CDR3: TGCGCCAGCAGCCCGGGCGGAGGGGAGAACACTGAAGCTTTCTTT. This sequence encodes CASSPGGGENTEAFF.

The gene calls are TRBV28 and TRBJ2-5, with 8 bases that match TRBD1. Germline CDR1 is MDHEN and CDR2 is SYDVKM. This CDR3 has 14 amino acids. V shed 10 bases and J 0 bases; nucleotides not matched to a gene: 7. In DNA, the CDR3 is TGTGCCACCAAGGACAGGGCCTACCAAGAGACCCAGTACTTC. Protein sequence: CATKDRAYQETQYF.

The chain employs TRBV5-1 and TRBJ2-3; TRBD1 agrees at 9 bases. From germline, CDR1 is SGHRS and CDR2 YFSETQ. The CDR3 contains 17 residues. J was trimmed by 0 bases and V by 4 bases; bases with no gene match: 9. DNA of the CDR3: TGCGCCAGCAGCCCGGGACAGGGATTGACTAGCACAGATACGCAGTATTTT. Protein sequence: CASSPGQGLTSTDTQYF.

A note on this clone: The sample carries other DNA sequences with the same CDR3. This chain uses TRBV28 with TRBJ1-2, with D perhaps matching TRBD1 (6 bases). CDR1 MDHEN and CDR2 SYDVKM come from the germline V gene. The V and J ends lost 6 bases and 2 bases respectively, with 10 bases between them. The CDR3 is made up of 13 amino acids. The CDR3 spells CASSPGQNYGYTF. In DNA, the CDR3 is TGTGCCAGCAGCCCCGGACAGAACTATGGCTACACCTTC.

This chain uses TRBV7-2 with TRBJ1-5; D is perhaps TRBD1 (6 bases). The CDR3 covers 17 residues. The V gene lost 0 bases and the J gene lost 5 bases, with 17 bases spanning the gap. Germline loops: CDR1 SGHTA, CDR2 FQGNSA. The CDR3 loop reads CASSLAFGGEGDQPQHF. CDR3 nucleotide sequence: TGTGCCAGCAGCTTAGCGTTCGGAGGGGAGGGGGATCAGCCCCAGCATTTT.

This chain connects TRBV19 to TRBJ2-2, with no clear D. CDR1 and CDR2 from the germline V gene are LNHDA and SQIVND (reference sequence). The CDR3 has 15 residues. Deletions cut 1 base from V and 0 bases from J, with 6 bases between. This chain's CDR3 is CASSIGSANTGELFF. In DNA, the CDR3 is TGTGCCAGTAGTATAGGGTCGGCGAACACCGGGGAGCTGTTTTTT.

J is TRBJ2-3 and V is TRBV2; D may be TRBD1 (6 bases). V was clipped by 6 bases and J by 2 bases, with 18 bases between them. CDR1 and CDR2 from the germline V gene are SNHLY and FYNNEI. CDR3 length equals 16 residues. The CDR3 DNA follows: TGTGCCAGCAGGGAGACAGGACTTGACTACACAGATACGCAGTATTTT. Its protein is CASRETGLDYTDTQYF.

This chain connects TRBV2 to TRBJ1-1; no reliable D call. Trimming took 4 bases from V and 3 from J, leaving 9 bases between them. There are 13 residues in the CDR3. Germline V gives CDR1 SNHLY, CDR2 FYNNEI. The CDR3 bases are TGTGCCAGCAGTGGATGGAGGGACACTGAAGCTTTCTTT. It translates to CASSGWRDTEAFF. The variable domain in full, with the rest retrieved from reference TRBV2 and TRBJ1-1, is EPEVTQTPSHQVTQMGQEVILRCVPISNHLYFYWYRQILGQKVEFLVSFYNNEISEKSEIFDDQFSVERPDGSNFTLKIRSTKLEDSAMYFCASSGWRDTEAFFGQGTRLTVV.

This sequence joins TRBV7-9 and TRBJ2-1, with 7 positions matching TRBD1. The CDR3 contains 19 residues. V was clipped by 5 bases and J by 4 bases; unmatched bases: 20. The germline V gene has CDR1 SEHNR and CDR2 FQNEAQ (reference sequence). The CDR3 coding sequence is TGTGCCAGCAGCCCCCGGACAGGACACCTTCGGTACGAGTACAATGAGCAGTTCTTC. It translates to CASSPRTGHLRYEYNEQFF.

The chain employs TRBV9 and TRBJ2-7; weak D call: TRBD2 (5 bases). Germline values: CDR1 SGDLS, CDR2 YYNGEE. V was trimmed by 0 bases and J by 4 bases, leaving 8 bases between them. The CDR3 length is 13 residues. The CDR3 region is CASSVGTVYEQYV. CDR3 sequence (DNA): TGTGCCAGCAGCGTAGGGACTGTTTACGAGCAGTACGTC.

The V and J genes are TRBV7-2 and TRBJ1-6, with a possible D match to TRBD1 (5 bases). The germline CDR1 and CDR2 sequences are SGHTA and FQGNSA. V lost 5 bases to trimming and J lost 1 base, with 15 bases between them. CDR3 length: 17 amino acids. For the CDR3, the DNA is TGTGCCAGCAGCGCCCGCAGGGTTAGGTCCTATAATTCACCCCTCCACTTT. This gives the protein CASSARRVRSYNSPLHF.

This chain uses TRBV5-1 with TRBJ2-1; D ambiguous. Germline V gene lookup returns CDR1 SGHRS and CDR2 YFSETQ. V was trimmed by 1 base and J by 3 bases, leaving 2 bases between them. CDR3 size: 12 residues. As DNA, the CDR3 is TGCGCCAGCAGCTTGCACTACAATGAGCAGTTCTTC. This codes for CASSLHYNEQFF.

The gene calls are TRBV4-1 and TRBJ2-2; 7 bases are shared with TRBD1. J lost 2 bases, V lost 3 bases, and 6 bases had no gene match. The CDR3 consists of 16 residues. CDR1 MGHRA and CDR2 YSYEKL come from the germline V gene. The CDR3 coding sequence is TGCGCCAGCAGCCACCCAGCAGGGGGAAACACCGGGGAGCTGTTTTTT. It translates to CASSHPAGGNTGELFF.

This chain links TRBV14 with TRBJ1-1, with TRBD1 identical over 8 bases. Germline CDR1 SGHDN, CDR2 FVKESK. The CDR3 is 15 residues long. The J segment lost 11 bases and the V segment lost 5 bases, leaving 16 bases of the junction unmatched. CDR3 coding DNA: TGTGCCAGCAGCTATGATATAGGGACAGGCCGAGAGGCTTTCTTT. This sequence encodes CASSYDIGTGREAFF. Drawing the rest from reference TRBV14 and TRBJ1-1, the complete variable domain is EAGVTQFPSHSVIEKGQTVTLRCDPISGHDNLYWYRRVMGKEIKFLLHFVKESKQDESGMPNNRFLAERTGGTYSTLKVQPAELEDSGVYFCASSYDIGTGREAFFGQGTRLTVV.

The chain employs TRBV5-8 and TRBJ1-1; 8 nucleotides line up with TRBD1. Unmatched junction bases numbered 4, after V lost 3 bases and J lost 3 bases. From germline, CDR1 is SGHTS and CDR2 YDEGEE. CDR3 length: 14 residues. The CDR3 loop is CASSSWTGYTEAFF. CDR3 coding DNA: TGTGCCAGCAGCTCCTGGACAGGGTACACTGAAGCTTTCTTT.

The chain has TRBV15 and TRBJ1-4; 9 nucleotides agree with TRBD1. Germline V CDR1 and CDR2: LNHNV, YYDKDF (reference sequence). This CDR3 is 14 amino acids long. With V trimmed by 3 bases and J by 6 bases, 2 bases remained unmatched. The CDR3 loop is CATSRDRGYEKLFF. The CDR3 DNA reads TGTGCCACCAGCAGGGACAGGGGATATGAAAAACTGTTTTTT. Filled out from reference TRBV15 and TRBJ1-4, the complete variable domain reads DAMVIQNPRYQVTQFGKPVTLSCSQTLNHNVMYWYQQKSSQAPKLLFHYYDKDFNNEADTPDNFQSRRPNTSFCFLDIRSPGLGDTAMYLCATSRDRGYEKLFFGSGTQLSVL.

V usage is TRBV7-3 and J usage is TRBJ1-2; D ambiguous. CDR3 length: 13 residues. CDR1 and CDR2 (germline): SGHTA, FQGTGA. Trimming pared 0 bases from V and 6 bases from J, leaving 8 bases between. The CDR3 DNA sequence: TGTGCCAGCAGCTTAACCCCACAGCATGGCTACACCTTC. Translating it yields CASSLTPQHGYTF. Full variable domain (missing parts from reference TRBV7-3 and TRBJ1-2): GAGVSQTPSNKVTEKGKYVELRCDPISGHTALYWYRQSLGQGPEFLIYFQGTGAADDSGLPNDRFFAVRPEGSVSTLKIQRTERGDSAVYLCASSLTPQHGYTFGSGTRLTVV.

The chain uses TRBV5-4 and TRBJ2-5; 8 nucleotides agree with TRBD2. Germline CDR1 is SGHNT and CDR2 is YYREEE (reference sequence). This CDR3 has 13 amino acids. J was trimmed by 4 bases and V by 5 bases; bases with no gene match: 4. CDR3 sequence reads: CASSFGGVETQYF. In DNA, the CDR3 is TGTGCCAGCAGTTTCGGGGGGGTAGAGACCCAGTACTTC.

J is TRBJ2-3 and V is TRBV5-5; D is possibly TRBD2 (7 bases). V lost 0 bases and J lost 3, with 14 bases in between. Looked up from germline, CDR1 is SGHKS and CDR2 is YYEKEE (reference sequence). The CDR3 spans 16 residues. CDR3 in amino acids: CASSLAAGAPTDTQYF. The CDR3 coding sequence is TGTGCCAGCAGCTTGGCGGCGGGGGCGCCGACAGATACGCAGTATTTT.

J is TRBJ1-5 and V is TRBV27; TRBD1 might be the D (5 bases). Germline V gene sequence: CDR1 MNHEY, CDR2 SMNVEV (reference sequence). The CDR3 is 15 residues long. V shed 2 bases and J shed 3 bases, with 11 bases lying between them. DNA for the CDR3: TGTGCCAGCAGTTTAAGTGGCAGGGCCAATCAGCCCCAGCATTTT. The encoded protein is CASSLSGRANQPQHF.

The V call is TRBV7-2, the J call TRBJ1-5, with D possibly TRBD1 on 6 matching bases. The germline CDR1 and CDR2 sequences are SGHTA and FQGNSA. The V gene lost 5 bases and the J gene lost 6 bases, with 11 bases spanning the gap. This CDR3 region has 13 residues. CDR3 DNA: TGTGCCAGCAGCCCTACAGGGTTTCAGCCCCAGCATTTT. It yields the protein CASSPTGFQPQHF.

In regard to this clone: The sample has other DNA sequences that encode this CDR3 too. CDR3 sequence reads: CASSLEGQGMNTEAFF. The CDR3 region has the DNA TGTGCCAGCAGCTTGGAGGGACAGGGCATGAACACTGAAGCTTTCTTT. The chain employs TRBV5-4 and TRBJ1-1; 9 bases map to TRBD1. Germline V gene data show CDR1 as SGHNT and CDR2 as YYREEE (reference sequence). V shed 0 bases, J shed 0 bases, and the junction held 3 bases outside the gene matches. This CDR3 has 16 residues.

The chain uses TRBV5-1 and TRBJ2-2, with 7 bases identical to TRBD2. After removal of 1 base from V and 2 bases from J, the junction contained 11 bases not matched to a gene. The CDR3 has 18 amino acids. Germline V gene data show CDR1 as SGHRS and CDR2 as YFSETQ. CDR3 sequence reads: CASSLRYRRGTNTGELFF. The DNA for the CDR3 is TGCGCCAGCAGCTTGAGGTATCGGCGGGGGACTAACACCGGGGAGCTGTTTTTT. Filled out from reference TRBV5-1 and TRBJ2-2, the complete variable domain reads KAGVTQTPRYLIKTRGQQVTLSCSPISGHRSVSWYQQTPGQGLQFLFEYFSETQRNKGNFPGRFSGRQFSNSRSEMNVSTLELGDSALYLCASSLRYRRGTNTGELFFGEGSRLTVL.

The rearrangement uses TRBV7-9 and TRBJ1-2; D is uncertain. This CDR3 has 14 amino acids. The germline CDR1 and CDR2 sequences are SEHNR and FQNEAQ (reference sequence). Trimming removed 1 base from V and 1 base from J, with 7 bases in between. The CDR3 DNA reads as TGTGCCAGCAGCTTAGGCACAGTTAACTATGGCTACACCTTC. It encodes CASSLGTVNYGYTF.

The DNA of the CDR3 is TGTGCCAGCAGCCCGGGGGGGATCTGGTATGGCTACACCTTC. This translates into CASSPGGIWYGYTF. The V gene is TRBV7-2, the J gene TRBJ1-2; tentatively, D is TRBD1 (5 bases). The V gene's germline CDR1 is SGHTA and CDR2 FQGNSA. This CDR3 is 14 amino acids long. With 5 bases removed from V and 5 bases from J, the gap between germline ends came to 15 bases. The variable domain in full, completed from reference TRBV7-2 and TRBJ1-2, reads GAGVSQSPSNKVTEKGKDVELRCDPISGHTALYWYRQSLGQGLEFLIYFQGNSAPDKSGLPSDRFSAERTGGSVSTLTIQRTQQEDSAVYLCASSPGGIWYGYTFGSGTRLTVV.